This T cell receptor (beta chain) was identified during a study of T cell responses to AZD1222 COVID-19 vaccine. The CDR3 spans 13 residues. The V gene's germline CDR1 is SGHAT and CDR2 FQNNGV. Trimming took 0 bases from V and 8 from J; bases not matched to a gene: 3. Study results and limitations: The repertoires were collected only after the peak T cell response. Distributed over spike, vaccine-associated CD4 TCRs predominated at 160-218 and 743-854. Nearly half of spike-specific TCRs reportedly target variant regions that are unmutated in the B.1.351 and B.1.1.7 variants.

The repertoire was sequenced with immunoSEQ multiplex PCR; TCRdb's copy has only in-frame clones and lacks some. The sample carries fewer than 200,000 clones, just under 90% recorded once. Details on this clone: Its antigen is currently unknown.

The chain carries TRBV11-2 and TRBJ1-2; 7 bases match TRBD1. The sequencing used peripheral blood, collected 28 days after the second dose of the MenACWY control vaccine. This TCR derives from an adult who received the MenACWY meningococcal vaccine as a control. CDR3 loop: CASSLEGTDGYTF. CDR3 DNA sequence: TGTGCCAGCAGCTTAGAAGGGACAGACGGCTACACCTTC.